This passage covers 18 T cell receptor beta chains from one sample sequenced in a study of graft-versus-host responses after intestinal transplantation. Libraries were prepared by immunoSEQ multiplex PCR; TCRdb keeps only in-frame clonotypes and omits some of them. The data show approximately 90,000 clones, about nine tenths seen once. No cognate antigen is known for these TCRs. Sequenced here: unstimulated CD8+ T cells sorted from spleen or lymph node cells, sampled before transplant. All receptors derive from a human donor who was the organ donor for an intestinal transplant.

The genes are TRBV11-3 and TRBJ2-6, with TRBD1 identical over 7 bases. CDR1 is SGHNT, CDR2 YENEEA, per germline. V dropped 5 bases and J dropped 0; count of bases not matched to a gene: 1. The CDR3 extends over 15 amino acids. For the CDR3, the DNA is TGTGCCAGCAGCCCAGGGGGCTCTGGGGCCAACGTCCTGACTTTC. Translating gives CASSPGGSGANVLTF.

The rearrangement joins TRBV28 to TRBJ1-2; D might be TRBD1 (5 bases). The CDR3 is made up of 14 amino acids. Trimming pared 2 bases from V and 2 bases from J, leaving 9 bases between. Looked up from germline, CDR1 is MDHEN and CDR2 is SYDVKM. CDR3 coding DNA: TGTGCCAGCAGTTTAGCGACAGTGAACTATGGCTACACCTTC. Residues: CASSLATVNYGYTF.

Concerning this clone itself: Other DNA sequences of this sample code for an identical CDR3. The V and J genes are TRBV9 and TRBJ2-7; TRBD1 aligns across 8 bases. Germline loops: CDR1 SGDLS, CDR2 YYNGEE. The CDR3 runs to 15 residues. The V gene end was trimmed by 3 bases and the J gene end by 4 bases; junction bases not matched to a gene: 9. CDR3 loop: CASSADPGGVYEQYF. The CDR3 coding sequence is TGTGCCAGCAGCGCAGATCCAGGGGGCGTTTACGAGCAGTACTTC.

This clone was found a few times. The chain couples TRBV7-6 to TRBJ2-3, with TRBD2 matching 10 bases. The V gene end was trimmed by 3 bases and the J gene end by 2 bases; junction bases not matched to a gene: 8. The CDR3 consists of 17 residues. The germline V gene has CDR1 SGHVS and CDR2 FNYEAQ. Written as DNA, the CDR3 is TGTGCCAGCAGCTTCCCCTTAGCGGGGGGATACACAGATACGCAGTATTTT. Translated: CASSFPLAGGYTDTQYF.

The genes are TRBV7-2 and TRBJ1-2; 8 nucleotides align to TRBD1. Losses at the gene ends were 5 bases for V and 3 bases for J; bases not matched to a gene: 5. Germline-derived CDR1 and CDR2 are SGHTA and FQGNSA. This CDR3 is built from 14 residues. The CDR3: CASSGRGRDYGYTF. CDR3 coding DNA: TGTGCCAGCAGCGGCAGGGGGCGCGACTATGGCTACACCTTC.

V and J are TRBV7-2 and TRBJ2-3; tentatively, D is TRBD2 (5 bases). Trimming took 7 bases from V and 0 from J, leaving 14 bases between them. The CDR3 contains 15 residues. Per germline, CDR1 SGHTA and CDR2 FQGNSA. Here the CDR3 reads CASTPLGFSTDTQYF. The DNA of the CDR3 is TGTGCCAGCACCCCACTAGGCTTCAGCACAGATACGCAGTATTTT.

The rearrangement joins TRBV4-2 to TRBJ1-1; D remains ambiguous. V lost 0 bases, J lost 4 bases, and 9 bases lay in between. The CDR3 is 14 residues long. Germline CDR1 LGHNA, CDR2 YNFKEQ. Here the CDR3 DNA reads TGTGCCAGCAGCCAAGAGAGGTCGGGCACTGAAGCTTTCTTT. Its translation is CASSQERSGTEAFF.

V gene TRBV4-2 combines with J gene TRBJ2-2, with D possibly matching TRBD1 (5 bases). The CDR3 runs 13 residues. Germline lookup yields CDR1 LGHNA and CDR2 YNFKEQ. Trimming took 3 bases from V and 7 from J, leaving 9 bases between them. CDR3 region: CASSQARDGELFF. The CDR3, as DNA: TGTGCCAGCAGCCAGGCCAGGGACGGGGAGCTGTTTTTT.

The chain carries TRBV13 and TRBJ2-7; D ambiguous. CDR3 length equals 13 residues. Germline CDR1 reads PRHDT; CDR2 reads FYEKMQ (reference sequence). V lost 2 bases and J 0 bases, leaving 5 bases between the germline ends. The CDR3 DNA is TGTGCCAGCAGCTTACCCAGCTCCTACGAGCAGTACTTC. Translating it yields CASSLPSSYEQYF.

The V gene is TRBV2, the J gene TRBJ1-2, with TRBD1 as a possible D gene (5 bases). Trimming left V 8 bases short and J 5 bases short, with 24 bases between. In germline, CDR1 is SNHLY, CDR2 FYNNEI. This CDR3 region has 16 residues. CDR3 bases: TGTGCCAGCGTTACCACGACAGTCTCCGTGGGGTATGGCTACACCTTC. Residues: CASVTTTVSVGYGYTF.

The rearrangement links TRBV28 to TRBJ1-5; possibly TRBD1 for D (5 bases). Trimming pared 2 bases from V and 2 bases from J, leaving 10 bases between. CDR3 length: 15 residues. Looked up from germline, CDR1 is MDHEN and CDR2 is SYDVKM. The CDR3 is CASSLKGLGNQPQHF. Here the CDR3 DNA reads TGTGCCAGCAGTTTAAAGGGGCTGGGCAATCAGCCCCAGCATTTT. Looking up the rest from reference TRBV28 and TRBJ1-5 gives the full variable domain: DVKVTQSSRYLVKRTGEKVFLECVQDMDHENMFWYRQDPGLGLRLIYFSYDVKMKEKGDIPEGYSVSREKKERFSLILESASTNQTSMYLCASSLKGLGNQPQHFGDGTRLSIL.

This clone was detected a few times. The rearrangement uses TRBV2 and TRBJ1-6; TRBD1 aligns across 9 bases. Trimming cost V 6 bases and J 4 bases; bases outside gene matches: 1. Germline V gene lookup returns CDR1 SNHLY and CDR2 FYNNEI. The CDR3 runs to 14 residues. The CDR3 nucleotides read TGTGCCAGCAGAGGACAGGGGTATAATTCACCCCTCCACTTT. It translates to CASRGQGYNSPLHF. The full variable domain, completed using reference TRBV2 and TRBJ1-6, is EPEVTQTPSHQVTQMGQEVILRCVPISNHLYFYWYRQILGQKVEFLVSFYNNEISEKSEIFDDQFSVERPDGSNFTLKIRSTKLEDSAMYFCASRGQGYNSPLHFGNGTRLTVT.

The V and J genes are TRBV19 and TRBJ2-3, with 7 positions matching TRBD2. This CDR3 region has 16 residues. The trim removed 1 base at V and 2 bases at J, leaving 6 bases unmatched. Germline-derived CDR1 and CDR2 are LNHDA and SQIVND (reference sequence). As DNA, the CDR3 is TGTGCCAGTAGTATAGGGCAAGCGGGGACCACAGATACGCAGTATTTT. It translates to CASSIGQAGTTDTQYF.

This clone appeared a few times. CDR3 coding DNA: TGTGCCAGCAGTTACGCTAGCTACAATGAGCAGTTCTTC. This sequence encodes CASSYASYNEQFF. The chain combines TRBV6-6 with TRBJ2-1; D gene unclear. Trimming removed 2 bases at V and 3 bases at J, with 5 bases between. Looked up from germline, CDR1 is MNHNY and CDR2 is SVGAGI (reference sequence). The CDR3 runs 13 residues.

The chain recombines TRBV4-1 with TRBJ2-5; 7 nucleotides match TRBD1. The germline V gene has CDR1 MGHRA and CDR2 YSYEKL. The CDR3 loop spans 11 amino acids. The trim removed 0 bases at V and 11 bases at J, leaving 0 bases unmatched. The CDR3 DNA sequence: TGCGCCAGCAGCCAAGACAGGGGGCAGTACTTC. As protein: CASSQDRGQYF.

The V call is TRBV5-1, the J call TRBJ2-2; 7 nucleotides agree with TRBD1. The length of the CDR3 is 16 residues. CDR1 is SGHRS and CDR2 is YFSETQ in the germline V gene. Unmatched junction bases numbered 11, after V lost 4 bases and J lost 5 bases. The CDR3 nucleotides are TGCGCCAGCAGCCCGACAGGGTCGCTTGGAACCGGGGAGCTGTTTTTT. Translation gives CASSPTGSLGTGELFF.

The V and J genes are TRBV13 and TRBJ2-7; tentatively, D is TRBD1 (5 bases). CDR1 and CDR2 from the germline V gene are PRHDT and FYEKMQ (reference sequence). CDR3 length equals 16 residues. V shed 5 bases and J shed 2 bases, with 19 bases lying between them. CDR3 DNA: TGTGCCAGCAGCCAAAACCCAGGGCTGGGTCCCTACGAGCAGTACTTC. Translation gives CASSQNPGLGPYEQYF.

The chain has TRBV29-1 and TRBJ2-1; a weak D match, TRBD1 (6 bases). Germline lookup yields CDR1 SQVTM and CDR2 ANQGSEA. The length of the CDR3 is 15 residues. V was trimmed by 7 bases and J by 12 bases, leaving 28 bases between them. CDR3 sequence reads: CSASKLSTDSEGQFF. DNA of the CDR3: TGCAGCGCCTCTAAATTATCAACGGACAGCGAAGGGCAGTTCTTC.